One and the same sample provided the 21 T cell receptor beta chains below, sequenced in a study of blood T cell repertoires in COVID-19. Measured with immunoSEQ multiplex PCR; TCRdb has only the in-frame clones, and not every one. Of some 170,000 clones in the sample, about 85% were seen once. The sequencing sample was made of peripheral blood. These receptors all stem from a man in his forties with acute or convalescent COVID-19.

The chain employs TRBV18 and TRBJ1-6; 12 bases align to TRBD1. Germline-derived CDR1 and CDR2 are KGHSH and LQKENI. V lost 5 bases, J lost 9 bases, and 8 bases stayed unmatched. This CDR3 is built from 16 residues. Here the CDR3 DNA reads TGTGCCAGCTCAGGACCGGGACAGGGGGCCGGTTCACCCCTCCACTTT. Protein sequence: CASSGPGQGAGSPLHF.

This clone was seen once. The chain uses TRBV27 and TRBJ2-3; TRBD2 agrees at 12 bases. V dropped 4 bases and J dropped 5; count of bases not matched to a gene: 7. There are 16 residues in the CDR3. CDR1 MNHEY and CDR2 SMNVEV come from the germline V gene (reference sequence). The CDR3 DNA is TGTGCCAGCAGTTCCCTAGCGGGGGGGCCGAAAGATACGCAGTATTTT. It codes for CASSSLAGGPKDTQYF.

In its sample, this clone was seen once. The gene calls are TRBV6-6 and TRBJ1-2; D not resolved. V was cut by 6 bases and J by 2 bases, with 7 bases left in between. The germline V gene has CDR1 MNHNY and CDR2 SVGAGI (reference sequence). This CDR3 region has 12 residues. CDR3: CASRPQNYGYTF. Written as DNA, the CDR3 is TGTGCCAGCAGACCCCAGAACTATGGCTACACCTTC.

About this clone itself: This clone may be a read error of a much larger clone one base away. The chain joins TRBV11-3 to TRBJ1-1; D perhaps matches TRBD1 (5 bases). With 0 bases removed from V and 3 bases from J, the gap between germline ends came to 5 bases. From germline, CDR1 is SGHNT and CDR2 YENEEA. The CDR3 has 13 residues. The CDR3 protein is CASSLEGDTEAFF. The CDR3 nucleotides are TGTGCCAGCAGCTTAGAAGGGGACACTGAAGCTTTCTTT.

The chain uses TRBV19 and TRBJ2-7; TRBD1 agrees at 8 bases. The CDR3 spans 15 residues. Germline values: CDR1 LNHDA, CDR2 SQIVND (reference sequence). The junction had 6 bases not matched to a gene; V was cut back by 4 bases and J by 1 base. In DNA, the CDR3 is TGTGCCAGTAGTAAGACAGGGGAAGGGTCCTACGAGCAGTACTTC. The encoded protein is CASSKTGEGSYEQYF.

J is TRBJ1-4 and V is TRBV10-3; no reliable D call. The germline CDR1 and CDR2 sequences are ENHRY and SYGVKD. The CDR3 loop spans 12 amino acids. The ends were cut back, 8 bases at V and 5 bases at J, with 9 bases in the middle. CDR3 nucleotide sequence: TGTGCCATCTTCTTCCAGAATGAAAAACTGTTTTTT. It is translated as CAIFFQNEKLFF.

V usage is TRBV28 and J usage is TRBJ2-1; 7 bases are shared with TRBD1. There are 13 residues in the CDR3. From germline, CDR1 is MDHEN and CDR2 SYDVKM. With V trimmed by 8 bases and J by 7 bases, 8 bases remained unmatched. Written as DNA, the CDR3 is TGTGCCAGCGGTTACAGGGGTAGGAATGAGCAGTTCTTC. It translates to CASGYRGRNEQFF.

Here the CDR3 reads CASTLSFTSPLHF. Here the CDR3 DNA reads TGTGCCAGTACCCTGAGCTTCACTTCACCCCTCCACTTT. The J gene is TRBJ1-6, the V gene TRBV19; D gene unclear. The ends were cut back, 7 bases at V and 9 bases at J, with 13 bases in the middle. This CDR3 has 13 amino acids. Germline loops: CDR1 LNHDA, CDR2 SQIVND (reference sequence).

The chain recombines TRBV7-2 with TRBJ1-5; no clear D. The germline V gene encodes CDR1 SGHTA and CDR2 FQGNSA. V shed 5 bases and J shed 7 bases, with 12 bases lying between them. This CDR3 has 13 residues. The CDR3 reads CASSEGGYQPQHF. CDR3 nucleotide sequence: TGTGCCAGCAGCGAGGGTGGTTACCAGCCCCAGCATTTT. The whole variable domain, filled in from reference TRBV7-2 and TRBJ1-5, reads GAGVSQSPSNKVTEKGKDVELRCDPISGHTALYWYRQSLGQGLEFLIYFQGNSAPDKSGLPSDRFSAERTGGSVSTLTIQRTQQEDSAVYLCASSEGGYQPQHFGDGTRLSIL.

The J gene is TRBJ1-1, the V gene TRBV4-3, with a possible D match to TRBD1 (6 bases). CDR3 size: 15 residues. Deletions cut 0 bases from V and 5 bases from J, with 13 bases between. Looked up from germline, CDR1 is LGHNA and CDR2 is YSLEER. Here the CDR3 reads CASSQEWQGRTEAFF. The CDR3 DNA sequence: TGCGCCAGCAGCCAAGAATGGCAGGGGCGAACTGAAGCTTTCTTT.

The rearrangement joins TRBV5-1 to TRBJ2-2; 10 bases match TRBD1. Germline V CDR1 and CDR2: SGHRS, YFSETQ. Germline trimming cut 0 bases from V and 4 bases from J; bases unmatched to any gene: 3. The CDR3 has 16 amino acids. The CDR3 DNA follows: TGCGCCAGCAGCTTGGTTGGGACAGGGGCCACCGGGGAGCTGTTTTTT. Amino acid sequence: CASSLVGTGATGELFF. Filled out from reference TRBV5-1 and TRBJ2-2, the complete variable domain reads KAGVTQTPRYLIKTRGQQVTLSCSPISGHRSVSWYQQTPGQGLQFLFEYFSETQRNKGNFPGRFSGRQFSNSRSEMNVSTLELGDSALYLCASSLVGTGATGELFFGEGSRLTVL.

V is TRBV3-1 (or the pseudogene TRBV3-2) and J is TRBJ2-5; D perhaps matches TRBD2 (5 bases). Germline CDR1 is LGHDT and CDR2 is YNNKEL (reference sequence). Deletions cut 1 base from V and 9 bases from J, with 15 bases between. The CDR3 covers 14 residues. The CDR3 here is CASSQGRVRAAQYF. For the CDR3, the DNA is TGTGCCAGCAGCCAAGGCCGGGTGAGGGCGGCCCAGTACTTC.

The chain carries TRBV7-3 and TRBJ2-2; no clear D gene. This CDR3 is built from 13 residues. The V gene lost 0 bases and the J gene lost 8 bases, with 7 bases spanning the gap. Germline CDR1 and CDR2: SGHTA and FQGTGA. The CDR3 here is CASSLTSTGELFF. The CDR3 DNA sequence: TGTGCCAGCAGCTTAACGTCCACTGGGGAGCTGTTTTTT. The full variable domain, rest sourced from reference TRBV7-3 and TRBJ2-2, is GAGVSQTPSNKVTEKGKYVELRCDPISGHTALYWYRQSLGQGPEFLIYFQGTGAADDSGLPNDRFFAVRPEGSVSTLKIQRTERGDSAVYLCASSLTSTGELFFGEGSRLTVL.

The chain recombines TRBV7-2 with TRBJ2-7; TRBD2 is a possible D gene (5 bases). The germline V gene has CDR1 SGHTA and CDR2 FQGNSA. The CDR3 consists of 14 residues. V dropped 6 bases and J dropped 2 bases, with 14 bases sitting between them. The CDR3: CASSFFTGTYEQYF. For the CDR3, the DNA is TGTGCCAGCAGTTTCTTTACGGGGACCTACGAGCAGTACTTC.

As for this clone: A read error may account for a junction end that differs from germline. The gene calls are TRBV12-3 or TRBV12-4 and TRBJ2-5; TRBD2 is a possible D gene (6 bases). The CDR3 spans 11 residues. The CDR3 coding sequence is TGTGCCAGCAGTTTAAACGGCGGGGCTCACTTC. Protein product: CASSLNGGAHF.

A single count supports this clone. The V gene is TRBV5-1, the J gene TRBJ2-2, with D hard to call. The CDR3 runs to 16 residues. CDR1 and CDR2 (germline): SGHRS, YFSETQ. Trimming took off 5 bases at V and 2 bases at J, with 16 bases between the two ends. The CDR3 reads CASRPDIAINTGELFF. Here the CDR3 DNA reads TGCGCCAGCAGACCTGACATTGCAATCAACACCGGGGAGCTGTTTTTT. The whole variable domain, filled in from reference TRBV5-1 and TRBJ2-2, reads KAGVTQTPRYLIKTRGQQVTLSCSPISGHRSVSWYQQTPGQGLQFLFEYFSETQRNKGNFPGRFSGRQFSNSRSEMNVSTLELGDSALYLCASRPDIAINTGELFFGEGSRLTVL.

The chain joins TRBV18 to TRBJ2-2; D not resolved. V was pared by 1 base and J by 0 bases, with 12 bases between. The CDR3 runs 17 residues. Germline V gene lookup returns CDR1 KGHSH and CDR2 LQKENI. The CDR3 DNA is TGTGCCAGCTCACCACAAGTACACCAGGCGAACACCGGGGAGCTGTTTTTT. Residues: CASSPQVHQANTGELFF. The full variable domain, in which reference TRBV18 and TRBJ2-2 provide the parts outside the CDR3, is NAGVMQNPRHLVRRRGQEARLRCSPMKGHSHVYWYRQLPEEGLKFMVYLQKENIIDESGMPKERFSAEFPKEGPSILRIQQVVRGDSAAYFCASSPQVHQANTGELFFGEGSRLTVL.

CDR3 DNA sequence: TGCGCCAGCAGCCAGGACAGGGTTTCACCCCTCCACTTT. It specifies CASSQDRVSPLHF. V usage is TRBV4-3 and J usage is TRBJ1-6, with TRBD1 matching 8 bases. Trimming took 3 bases from V and 9 from J; bases not matched to a gene: 1. The CDR3 runs to 13 residues. Germline CDR1 is LGHNA and CDR2 is YSLEER.

This sequence joins TRBV3-1 (or the pseudogene TRBV3-2) and TRBJ2-5, with D possibly TRBD2 on 6 matching bases. The CDR3 consists of 15 residues. Trimming stripped 0 bases from V and 7 bases from J, with 15 bases between. Germline CDR1 LGHDT, CDR2 YNNKEL (reference sequence). The CDR3 nucleotides are TGTGCCAGCAGCCAAGATCCGGGGCAGGAGGGGACCCAGTACTTC. This codes for CASSQDPGQEGTQYF.

This clone has only a few counts. This chain connects TRBV18 to TRBJ1-2; maybe TRBD1 (6 bases). V lost 3 bases to trimming and J lost 0 bases, with 14 bases between them. This CDR3 is 16 amino acids long. The germline V gene has CDR1 KGHSH and CDR2 LQKENI. CDR3 sequence: CASSPTGSVPNYGYTF. The CDR3 nucleotides are TGTGCCAGCTCACCTACAGGGTCGGTTCCTAACTATGGCTACACCTTC.

The chain combines TRBV15 with TRBJ2-1, with 11 positions matching TRBD1. The CDR3 has 16 amino acids. Germline trimming cut 1 base from V and 8 bases from J; bases unmatched to any gene: 7. Germline V gene sequence: CDR1 LNHNV, CDR2 YYDKDF (reference sequence). The DNA for the CDR3 is TGTGCCACCAGCAGAGGGGCGGGACAGGGGGGGTATGAGCAGTTCTTC. It yields the protein CATSRGAGQGGYEQFF.